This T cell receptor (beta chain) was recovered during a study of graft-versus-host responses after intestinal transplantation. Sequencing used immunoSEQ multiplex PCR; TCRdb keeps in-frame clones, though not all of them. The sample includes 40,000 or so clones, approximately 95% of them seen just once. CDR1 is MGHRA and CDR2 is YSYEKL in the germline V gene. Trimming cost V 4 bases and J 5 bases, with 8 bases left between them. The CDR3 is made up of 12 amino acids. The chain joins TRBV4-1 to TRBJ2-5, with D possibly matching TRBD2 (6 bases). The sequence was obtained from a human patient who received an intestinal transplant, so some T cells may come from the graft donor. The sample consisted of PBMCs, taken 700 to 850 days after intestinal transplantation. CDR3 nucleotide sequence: TGCGCCAGCAGCCCCGCGGGGGAGACCCAGTACTTC. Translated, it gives CASSPAGETQYF.